Presented here are 26 T cell receptor beta chains from one specimen sequenced in a study of blood T cell repertoires in COVID-19. Data came from immunoSEQ multiplex PCR; TCRdb stores just in-frame clones and leaves some out. Among about 220,000 clones listed, 70% to 90% were seen once. The sample was peripheral blood. All receptors derive from a woman aged 45-60 years with COVID-19, enrolled during active disease.

V gene TRBV10-3 combines with J gene TRBJ2-3; D is perhaps TRBD2 (6 bases). Germline-derived CDR1 and CDR2 are ENHRY and SYGVKD. This CDR3 comprises 17 residues. V lost 3 bases to trimming and J lost 2 bases, with 18 bases between them. CDR3 nucleotide sequence: TGTGCCATCAGTGAAAGCCTGAGGGACTTTTACACAGATACGCAGTATTTT. This gives the protein CAISESLRDFYTDTQYF.

This chain joins TRBV14 and TRBJ2-3; 8 nucleotides align to TRBD2. Trimming cost V 4 bases and J 1 base; bases outside gene matches: 7. The CDR3 extends over 16 amino acids. Germline V gene lookup returns CDR1 SGHDN and CDR2 FVKESK. CDR3 DNA: TGTGCCAGCAGCCGCACCGGGGGGGCCGGCACAGATACGCAGTATTTT. Its translation: CASSRTGGAGTDTQYF.

The chain joins TRBV25-1 to TRBJ2-3, with 10 bases aligning to TRBD2. This CDR3 spans 12 amino acids. The junction had 4 bases not matched to a gene; V was cut back by 2 bases and J by 14 bases. CDR1 and CDR2 from the germline V gene are MGHDK and SYGVNS. DNA for the CDR3: TGTGCCAGCAGTGAACTAGCGGGGGTTAGGTATTTT. It codes for CASSELAGVRYF.

This sequence joins TRBV3-1 (or the pseudogene TRBV3-2) and TRBJ2-2, with 7 bases lining up with TRBD1. Trimming took 3 bases from V and 1 from J; bases not matched to a gene: 8. The CDR3 has 17 residues. Germline CDR1 and CDR2: LGHDT and YNNKEL (reference sequence). The CDR3 DNA follows: TGTGCCAGCAGCCACGTTCGGAGGACAGGGAACACCGGGGAGCTGTTTTTT. Encoded protein: CASSHVRRTGNTGELFF.

About this clone: The sample carries other DNA sequences with the same CDR3. V is TRBV19 and J is TRBJ2-1; D gene ambiguous. The V gene lost 3 bases and the J gene lost 1 base, with 7 bases spanning the gap. The CDR3 covers 14 residues. The germline gives CDR1 LNHDA, CDR2 SQIVND (reference sequence). CDR3 sequence reads: CASSIRGSYNEQFF. CDR3 sequence (DNA): TGTGCCAGTAGTATTAGAGGTTCCTACAATGAGCAGTTCTTC.

In this sample, this clone turned up once. The CDR3 DNA sequence: TGTGCCAGCAGCCCATTGGACAGGGGGCAGGAGACCCAGTACTTC. As protein: CASSPLDRGQETQYF. V and J are TRBV27 and TRBJ2-5; 11 nucleotides match TRBD1. J was trimmed by 5 bases and V by 6 bases; bases with no gene match: 8. The CDR3 covers 15 residues. Germline-derived CDR1 and CDR2 are MNHEY and SMNVEV (reference sequence).

The chain combines TRBV27 with TRBJ1-6, with D possibly being TRBD1 (6 bases). V lost 3 bases and J lost 6, with 9 bases in between. The CDR3 covers 14 residues. In germline, CDR1 is MNHEY, CDR2 SMNVEV (reference sequence). For the CDR3, the DNA is TGTGCCAGCAGTTTTGCAGGGGTTAATTCACCCCTCCACTTT. Translation: CASSFAGVNSPLHF.

The rearrangement joins TRBV28 to TRBJ2-7; perhaps TRBD1 as D (6 bases). Trimming cost V 1 base and J 2 bases, with 12 bases left between them. This CDR3 has 15 amino acids. Germline lookup yields CDR1 MDHEN and CDR2 SYDVKM. The CDR3 here is CASSLSQGLPYEQYF. The CDR3, as DNA: TGTGCCAGCAGTTTATCACAGGGCCTCCCCTACGAGCAGTACTTC. The complete variable domain, with remaining parts taken from reference TRBV28 and TRBJ2-7, reads DVKVTQSSRYLVKRTGEKVFLECVQDMDHENMFWYRQDPGLGLRLIYFSYDVKMKEKGDIPEGYSVSREKKERFSLILESASTNQTSMYLCASSLSQGLPYEQYFGPGTRLTVT.

CDR3 coding DNA: TGTGCTAGTGGTTTGAATCGGGGGGCGAACTATGGCTACACCTTC. Amino acids: CASGLNRGANYGYTF. The chain carries TRBV12-5 and TRBJ1-2; possibly TRBD1 for D (6 bases). The germline gives CDR1 LGHNT, CDR2 FRNRAP. The CDR3 has 15 amino acids. Trimming pared 2 bases from V and 2 bases from J, leaving 12 bases between. Drawing the rest from reference TRBV12-5 and TRBJ1-2, the complete variable domain is DARVTQTPRHKVTEMGQEVTMRCQPILGHNTVFWYRQTMMQGLELLAYFRNRAPLDDSGMPKDRFSAEMPDATLATLKIQPSEPRDSAVYFCASGLNRGANYGYTFGSGTRLTVV.

This chain uses TRBV6-5 with TRBJ1-6; TRBD1 matches at 7 bases. Germline lookup yields CDR1 MNHEY and CDR2 SVGAGI. Losses at the gene ends were 7 bases for V and 11 bases for J; bases not matched to a gene: 8. The CDR3 length is 13 residues. The CDR3 DNA sequence: TGTGCCAGCATCCAATCGGGACAGCCACCCCTCCACTTT. Translating it yields CASIQSGQPPLHF.

The gene calls are TRBV19 and TRBJ1-4; 7 bases line up with TRBD1. This CDR3 comprises 15 residues. V lost 5 bases, J lost 1 base, and 4 bases stayed unmatched. Germline V lookup: CDR1 LNHDA, CDR2 SQIVND (reference sequence). CDR3 loop: CASSANRGTNEKLFF. The CDR3 region has the DNA TGTGCCAGTAGTGCCAACAGGGGAACTAATGAAAAACTGTTTTTT.

The V and J genes are TRBV7-9 and TRBJ2-7; D might be TRBD1 (6 bases). The germline V and J ends were trimmed by 5 bases and 6 bases, with 11 bases remaining between them. The V gene's germline CDR1 is SEHNR and CDR2 FQNEAQ (reference sequence). The CDR3 totals 12 residues. In DNA, the CDR3 is TGTGCCAGCAGCGCCTTGGGGGCCGAGCAGTACTTC. It yields the protein CASSALGAEQYF. Complete variable domain (other parts from reference TRBV7-9 and TRBJ2-7): DTGVSQNPRHKITKRGQNVTFRCDPISEHNRLYWYRQTLGQGPEFLTYFQNEAQLEKSRLLSDRFSAERPKGSFSTLEIQRTEQGDSAMYLCASSALGAEQYFGPGTRLTVT.

V gene TRBV27 combines with J gene TRBJ2-2; D might be TRBD2 (5 bases). V lost 3 bases, J lost 7 bases, and 12 bases lay in between. The CDR3 is 14 amino acids. CDR1 MNHEY and CDR2 SMNVEV come from the germline V gene (reference sequence). CDR3 DNA: TGTGCCAGCAGTTTTCTAGCCGGAAACGGGGAGCTGTTTTTT. Translated, it gives CASSFLAGNGELFF.

This rearrangement joins TRBV29-1 to TRBJ2-5; tentatively, D is TRBD2 (5 bases). CDR1 and CDR2 from the germline V gene are SQVTM and ANQGSEA. V lost 5 bases and J lost 0, with 10 bases in between. The CDR3 has 13 amino acids. The CDR3 loop reads CSVSPSNQETQYF. The CDR3 DNA is TGCAGCGTTTCACCTAGCAACCAAGAGACCCAGTACTTC.

This chain joins TRBV2 and TRBJ2-7; 10 nucleotides match TRBD2. The V gene's germline CDR1 is SNHLY and CDR2 FYNNEI. The CDR3 sequence is 14 residues long. After removal of 4 bases from V and 0 bases from J, the junction contained 0 bases not matched to a gene. The CDR3 nucleotides read TGTGCCAGCAGTGCTAGCGGGGGCTCCTACGAGCAGTACGTC. It translates to CASSASGGSYEQYV.

The chain couples TRBV5-4 to TRBJ2-2; D possibly corresponds to TRBD1 (6 bases). This CDR3 comprises 18 residues. Germline CDR1 and CDR2: SGHNT and YYREEE (reference sequence). The V gene lost 0 bases and the J gene lost 1 base, with 16 bases spanning the gap. The CDR3 nucleotides are TGTGCCAGCAGCTTGGAAACAGGGTTGGTCGGGAACACCGGGGAGCTGTTTTTT. As protein: CASSLETGLVGNTGELFF. Full variable domain (rest looked up from reference TRBV5-4 and TRBJ2-2): ETGVTQSPTHLIKTRGQQVTLRCSSQSGHNTVSWYQQALGQGPQFIFQYYREEENGRGNFPPRFSGLQFPNYSSELNVNALELDDSALYLCASSLETGLVGNTGELFFGEGSRLTVL.

The V call is TRBV5-1, the J call TRBJ2-1, with 14 bases that match TRBD2. V lost 5 bases, J lost 2 bases, and 6 bases stayed unmatched. The germline V gene has CDR1 SGHRS and CDR2 YFSETQ. This CDR3 region has 17 residues. CDR3 in DNA: TGCGCCAGCAGGGGGACTAGCGGGGGCCCTGCCTACAATGAGCAGTTCTTC. Translating gives CASRGTSGGPAYNEQFF.

The chain couples TRBV7-8 to TRBJ2-7; 9 bases are shared with TRBD1. CDR1 and CDR2 from the germline V gene are SGHVS and FQNEAQ. This CDR3 has 14 residues. V lost 8 bases and J lost 4; bases outside the gene matches: 9. The CDR3, as DNA: TGTGCCAGCGTCCCGGGGGGACAGGGTTACGAGCAGTACGTC. This codes for CASVPGGQGYEQYV.

This clone was found once. The chain carries TRBV27 and TRBJ1-6; D is perhaps TRBD1 (5 bases). Germline values: CDR1 MNHEY, CDR2 SMNVEV (reference sequence). Trimming shortened V by 1 base and J by 10 bases, and 8 bases separated the two germline ends. The CDR3 is 13 amino acids. CDR3 DNA: TGTGCCAGCAGTTTATGGAGGGACTCACCCCTCCACTTT. Its translation: CASSLWRDSPLHF.

This sequence joins TRBV7-2 and TRBJ2-7; tentative D call: TRBD1 (6 bases). In germline, CDR1 is SGHTA, CDR2 FQGNSA. The V end lost 3 bases, the J end lost 7 bases, and 13 bases lay between the germline ends. The CDR3 has 13 residues. CDR3 sequence: CASSFRQVREQYF. As DNA, the CDR3 is TGTGCCAGCAGCTTCCGACAGGTGCGAGAGCAGTACTTC.

The chain employs TRBV2 and TRBJ1-5; 9 nucleotides line up with TRBD1. Germline V gives CDR1 SNHLY, CDR2 FYNNEI. The J segment lost 11 bases and the V segment lost 6 bases, leaving 17 bases of the junction unmatched. CDR3 length: 16 residues. The CDR3 loop reads CASRLSPQGADGSQHF. Written as DNA, the CDR3 is TGTGCCAGCAGATTGAGCCCACAGGGGGCGGACGGGTCCCAGCATTTT.

The CDR3 here is CASSSNRGWNTEAFF. CDR3 sequence (DNA): TGTGCCAGCAGCTCGAACAGGGGGTGGAACACTGAAGCTTTCTTT. This chain connects TRBV28 to TRBJ1-1; TRBD1 matches at 8 bases. The CDR3 contains 15 residues. Germline trimming cut 6 bases from V and 1 base from J; bases unmatched to any gene: 7. Germline V CDR1 and CDR2: MDHEN, SYDVKM. Full variable domain (rest looked up from reference TRBV28 and TRBJ1-1): DVKVTQSSRYLVKRTGEKVFLECVQDMDHENMFWYRQDPGLGLRLIYFSYDVKMKEKGDIPEGYSVSREKKERFSLILESASTNQTSMYLCASSSNRGWNTEAFFGQGTRLTVV.

The genes are TRBV21-1 and TRBJ1-5; TRBD1, as called in the table, went unchecked against the DNA. TRBV21-1 is shown as a pseudogene. The CDR3 has 16 amino acids. The CDR3 sequence: CASSKPYRVHLQPQHF. CDR3 DNA: TGTGCCAGCAGCAAACCGTACAGGGTACACCTTCAGCCCCAGCATTTT.

The rearrangement joins TRBV2 to TRBJ1-2; D is uncertain. The CDR3 sequence is 11 residues long. The V gene lost 8 bases and the J gene lost 7 bases, with 11 bases spanning the gap. Germline CDR1 and CDR2: SNHLY and FYNNEI. CDR3: CASSTVRGYTF. CDR3 DNA sequence: TGTGCCAGCTCAACAGTTCGTGGCTACACCTTC.

The chain has TRBV19 and TRBJ2-3, with TRBD1 as a possible D gene (6 bases). The CDR3 is 13 amino acids. The germline V gene has CDR1 LNHDA and CDR2 SQIVND (reference sequence). V shed 5 bases and J shed 2 bases, with 8 bases lying between them. The DNA for the CDR3 is TGTGCCAGTAGTGGACAGTTCACAGATACGCAGTATTTT. Residues: CASSGQFTDTQYF.

This chain uses TRBV6-2 or TRBV6-3 with TRBJ2-7; D is unresolved. CDR1 is MNHEY and CDR2 is SVGEGT in the germline V gene. V shed 4 bases and J shed 0 bases, with 10 bases lying between them. The CDR3 is 14 amino acids. In DNA form, the CDR3 reads TGTGCCAGCAGTTCCGCCTTGAGCTCCTACGAGCAGTACGTC. This encodes CASSSALSSYEQYV.